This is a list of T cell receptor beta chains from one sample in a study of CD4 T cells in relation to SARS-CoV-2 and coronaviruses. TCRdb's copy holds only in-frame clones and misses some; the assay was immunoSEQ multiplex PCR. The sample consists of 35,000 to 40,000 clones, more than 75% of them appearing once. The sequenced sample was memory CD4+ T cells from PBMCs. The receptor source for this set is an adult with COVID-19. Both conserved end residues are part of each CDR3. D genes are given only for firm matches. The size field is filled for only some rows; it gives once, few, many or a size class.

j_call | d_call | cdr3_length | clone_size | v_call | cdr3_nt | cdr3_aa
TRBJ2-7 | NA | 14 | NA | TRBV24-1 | TGTGCCACCAGTGATTTCGCTCCACCCTACGAGCAGTACTTC | CATSDFAPPYEQYF
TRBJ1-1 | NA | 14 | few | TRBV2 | TGTGCCAGCATCCCGTATGGGGGGACATCGGAAGCTTTCTTT | CASIPYGGTSEAFF
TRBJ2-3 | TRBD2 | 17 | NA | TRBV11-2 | TGTGCCAGCAGCCGTAGCGGGGGGGCCTTAAGCACAGATACGCAGTATTTT | CASSRSGGALSTDTQYF
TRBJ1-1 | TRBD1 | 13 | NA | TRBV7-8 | TGTGCCAGCGGGTACGGGACAGGTGGTTTGGCTTTCTTT | CASGYGTGGLAFF
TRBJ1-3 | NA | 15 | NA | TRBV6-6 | TGTGCCAGCAGGTTTCAAGATTTCTCTGGAAACACCATATATTTT | CASRFQDFSGNTIYF
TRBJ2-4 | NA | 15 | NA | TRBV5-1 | TGCGCCAGCAGCCTGGACACTGTAGCCAAAAACATTCAGTACTTC | CASSLDTVAKNIQYF
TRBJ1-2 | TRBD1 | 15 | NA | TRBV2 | TGTGCCAGCAGGGCCACAGGGGGTAACCTTTATGGCTACACCTTC | CASRATGGNLYGYTF
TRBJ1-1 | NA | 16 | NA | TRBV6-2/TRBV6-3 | TGTGCCAGCAGTTACTCCCTGGACAGCCGGGGGACTGAAGCTTTCTTT | CASSYSLDSRGTEAFF
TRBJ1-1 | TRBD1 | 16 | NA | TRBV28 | TGTGCCAGTCCCTCAGGAGGGGGACAGGGGGTCACTGAAGCTTTCTTT | CASPSGGGQGVTEAFF
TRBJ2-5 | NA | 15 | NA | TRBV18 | TGTGCCAGCTCACCCTTCGGCGGATCCCAAGAGACCCAGTACTTC | CASSPFGGSQETQYF
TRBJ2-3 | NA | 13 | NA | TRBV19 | TGTGCCAGTACCCTCGGGGGCACAGATACGCAGTATTTT | CASTLGGTDTQYF
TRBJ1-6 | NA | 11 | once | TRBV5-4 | TGTGCCAGCGGACGCGAAACACCCCTCCACTTT | CASGRETPLHF
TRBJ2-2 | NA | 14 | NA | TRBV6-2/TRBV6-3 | TGTGCCAGCAGTTCGAACAGGAACACCGGGGAGCTGTTTTTT | CASSSNRNTGELFF
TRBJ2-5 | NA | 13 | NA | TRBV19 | TGTGCCAGCGCTGGGGGGGCGCGAGGGACCCAGTACTTC | CASAGGARGTQYF
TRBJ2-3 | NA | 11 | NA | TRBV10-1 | TGCGCCAGCACGGACCAAGATACGCAGTATTTT | CASTDQDTQYF
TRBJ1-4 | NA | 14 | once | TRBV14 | TGTGCCAGCAGCCAAGTCGAGGGAGTGGAAAAACTGTTTTTT | CASSQVEGVEKLFF